Presented here are 17 T cell receptor beta chains from one specimen sequenced in a study of CXCR3-negative and CXCR3-positive naive CD8 T cells. Carrying UMI labels, the TRB cDNA libraries were prepared through 5' RACE. TCRdb reanalyzed the 5' RACE reads, giving one entry per CDR3 protein sequence and no DNA. The sample includes 90,000 to 100,000 distinct CDR3 sequences. The sample was naive CXCR3- CD8+ T cells from blood. Subset of the sample: CD45RO-CCR7+CD27+CD95- naive CD8+ T cells lacking CXCR3 (TNR3-). The receptor source for this set is a human donor in good health. Some clones in this sample may be carry-over from other donors' samples.

The chain uses TRBV9 and TRBJ1-1; without DNA, the TCRdb call of TRBD1 cannot be checked. This CDR3 spans 17 amino acids. Per germline, CDR1 SGDLS and CDR2 YYNGEE. CDR3: CASSVAPGSSPNTEAFF.

V is TRBV4-2 and J is TRBJ2-7; TCRdb returns TRBD1, unconfirmable since there is no DNA. CDR1 is LGHNA and CDR2 is YNFKEQ in the germline V gene. This CDR3 comprises 14 residues. The CDR3 protein is CASSQGDTTYEQYF.

The V call is TRBV9, the J call TRBJ2-2. In germline, CDR1 is SGDLS, CDR2 YYNGEE. This CDR3 contains 14 residues. The CDR3 loop is CASRKRKGTGELFF.

The J gene is TRBJ2-3, the V gene TRBV29-1; TCRdb proposes TRBD2, but this gene call is untestable without DNA. CDR3 length: 14 amino acids. The germline CDR1 and CDR2 sequences are SQVTM and ANQGSEA. CDR3 region: CSVELAGGGDTQYF.

The CDR3 protein is CATSRDRTVQETQYF. This chain connects TRBV15 to TRBJ2-5; TCRdb selects TRBD1, and the lack of DNA leaves this call unchecked. The CDR3 covers 15 residues. Germline V lookup: CDR1 LNHNV, CDR2 YYDKDF (reference sequence).

The rearrangement uses TRBV29-1 and TRBJ1-1; there is no DNA to check the TCRdb D call of TRBD1. CDR1 is SQVTM and CDR2 is ANQGSEA in the germline V gene. The CDR3 extends over 14 amino acids. CDR3 in amino acids: CSVEDRQGGTEAFF.

The chain combines TRBV5-6 with TRBJ2-7. CDR3 length equals 13 residues. Germline assignment: CDR1 SGHDT and CDR2 YYEEEE. CDR3 region: CASSPVGSYEQYF.

V and J are TRBV29-1 and TRBJ1-2; TCRdb selects TRBD1, and the lack of DNA leaves this call unchecked. Germline CDR1 reads SQVTM; CDR2 reads ANQGSEA. The CDR3 runs 17 residues. CDR3 in amino acids: CSVEDWGDNRKTYGYTF.

The chain recombines TRBV7-9 with TRBJ1-1; absent DNA, TCRdb's TRBD1 call cannot be checked. The germline CDR1 and CDR2 sequences are SEHNR and FQNEAQ (reference sequence). The CDR3 has 14 residues. The CDR3 sequence is CASSPWTVHTEAFF.

The chain is built from TRBV24-1 and TRBJ2-2. CDR3 size: 12 residues. Germline V gene lookup returns CDR1 KGHDR and CDR2 SFDVKD. CDR3 protein: CATTRVTGELFF.

The chain links TRBV7-9 to TRBJ2-7; TCRdb designates TRBD1, a call that cannot be tested without DNA. The germline CDR1 and CDR2 sequences are SEHNR and FQNEAQ (reference sequence). CDR3 length: 16 residues. This CDR3 reads CASYRTAGGSSYEQYF.

The rearrangement joins TRBV29-1 to TRBJ1-2; there is no DNA to check the TCRdb D call of TRBD1. The germline gives CDR1 SQVTM, CDR2 ANQGSEA. The CDR3 is 13 residues long. The CDR3 loop is CSALPGTYDSYTF.

This chain joins TRBV29-1 and TRBJ2-1; TCRdb picks TRBD1, but there is no DNA to check that call. The CDR3 has 13 amino acids. The germline gives CDR1 SQVTM, CDR2 ANQGSEA. The chain's CDR3 is CSTYPGTTDEQFF.

V gene TRBV4-1 combines with J gene TRBJ2-7; as DNA is missing, the TRBD2 call by TCRdb cannot be tested. The germline V gene encodes CDR1 MGHRA and CDR2 YSYEKL. This CDR3 spans 14 amino acids. CDR3 region: CASSPSGRGYEQYF.

The chain is built from TRBV7-8 and TRBJ2-1; TCRdb's assignment of TRBD1 cannot be checked, as there is no DNA. CDR1 and CDR2 (germline): SGHVS, FQNEAQ. This CDR3 contains 16 residues. The CDR3 spells CASSRHVGDRHNEQFF. Drawing the rest from reference TRBV7-8 and TRBJ2-1, the complete variable domain is GAGVSQSPRYKVAKRGQDVALRCDPISGHVSLFWYQQALGQGPEFLTYFQNEAQLDKSGLPSDRFFAERPEGSVSTLKIQRTQQEDSAVYLCASSRHVGDRHNEQFFGPGTRLTVL.

The V gene is TRBV28, the J gene TRBJ2-5; the D call from TCRdb, TRBD2, cannot be confirmed without DNA. In germline, CDR1 is MDHEN, CDR2 SYDVKM. The CDR3 extends over 16 amino acids. This chain's CDR3 is CASSSMGLAVQETQYF. Based on the CDR3 plus reference TRBV28 and TRBJ2-5, the full variable domain is DVKVTQSSRYLVKRTGEKVFLECVQDMDHENMFWYRQDPGLGLRLIYFSYDVKMKEKGDIPEGYSVSREKKERFSLILESASTNQTSMYLCASSSMGLAVQETQYFGPGTRLLVL.

The chain employs TRBV12-3 or TRBV12-4 and TRBJ2-1. This CDR3 has 12 amino acids. The CDR3: CASSLSDNEQFF.